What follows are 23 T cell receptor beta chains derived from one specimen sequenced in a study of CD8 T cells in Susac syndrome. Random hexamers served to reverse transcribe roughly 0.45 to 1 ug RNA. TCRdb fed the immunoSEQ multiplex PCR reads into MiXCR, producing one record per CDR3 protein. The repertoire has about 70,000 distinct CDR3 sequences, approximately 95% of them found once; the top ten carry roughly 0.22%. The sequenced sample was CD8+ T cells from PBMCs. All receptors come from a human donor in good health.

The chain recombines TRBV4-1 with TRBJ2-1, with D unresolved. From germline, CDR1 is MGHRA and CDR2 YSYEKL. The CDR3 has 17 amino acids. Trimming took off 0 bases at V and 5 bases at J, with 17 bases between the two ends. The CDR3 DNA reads TGCGCCAGCAGCCAAGAGAGCATTTGGGCCCCTAACAATGAGCAGTTCTTC. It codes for CASSQESIWAPNNEQFF.

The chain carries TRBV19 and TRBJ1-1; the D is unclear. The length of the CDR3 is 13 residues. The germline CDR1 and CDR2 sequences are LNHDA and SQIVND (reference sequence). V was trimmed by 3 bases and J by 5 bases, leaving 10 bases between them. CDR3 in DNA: TGTGCCAGTAGTATTTCCCCCGTAACTGAAGCTTTCTTT. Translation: CASSISPVTEAFF.

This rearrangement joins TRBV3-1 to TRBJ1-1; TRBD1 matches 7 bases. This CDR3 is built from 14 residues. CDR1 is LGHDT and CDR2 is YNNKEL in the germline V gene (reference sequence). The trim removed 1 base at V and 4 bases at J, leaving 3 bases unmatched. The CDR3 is CASSQGTGATEAFF. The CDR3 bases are TGTGCCAGCAGCCAAGGTACAGGGGCCACTGAAGCTTTCTTT.

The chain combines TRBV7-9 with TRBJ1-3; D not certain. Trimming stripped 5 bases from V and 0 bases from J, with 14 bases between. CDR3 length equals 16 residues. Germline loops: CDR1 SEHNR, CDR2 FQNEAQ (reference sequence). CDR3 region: CASSTPRPSSGNTIYF. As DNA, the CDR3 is TGTGCCAGCAGCACCCCCCGACCGAGCTCTGGAAACACCATATATTTT.

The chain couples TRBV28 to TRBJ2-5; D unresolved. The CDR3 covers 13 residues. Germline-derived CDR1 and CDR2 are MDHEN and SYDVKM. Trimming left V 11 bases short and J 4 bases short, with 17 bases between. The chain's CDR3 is CASSTRLLETQYF. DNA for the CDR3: TGTGCCTCCAGCACCAGACTCCTAGAGACCCAGTACTTC.

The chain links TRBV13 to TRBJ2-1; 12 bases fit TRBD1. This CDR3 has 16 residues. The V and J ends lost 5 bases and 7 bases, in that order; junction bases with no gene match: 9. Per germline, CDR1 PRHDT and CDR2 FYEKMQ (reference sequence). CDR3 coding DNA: TGTGCCAGCAGCCCCACCCCGGGACAGGGGGCAAATGAGCAGTTCTTC. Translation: CASSPTPGQGANEQFF.

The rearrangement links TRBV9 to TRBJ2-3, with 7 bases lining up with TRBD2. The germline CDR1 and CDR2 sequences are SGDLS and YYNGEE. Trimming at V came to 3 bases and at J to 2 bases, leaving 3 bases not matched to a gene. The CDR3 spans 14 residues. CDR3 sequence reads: CASSALALTDTQYF. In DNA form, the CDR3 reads TGTGCCAGCAGCGCACTAGCGCTCACAGATACGCAGTATTTT.

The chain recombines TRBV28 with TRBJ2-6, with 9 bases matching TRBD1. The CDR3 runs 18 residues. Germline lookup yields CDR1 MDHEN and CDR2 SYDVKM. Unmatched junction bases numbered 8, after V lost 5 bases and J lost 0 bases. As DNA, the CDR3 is TGTGCCAGCAGTCCCGACAGGGGGAAGGGCTCTGGGGCCAACGTCCTGACTTTC. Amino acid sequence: CASSPDRGKGSGANVLTF.

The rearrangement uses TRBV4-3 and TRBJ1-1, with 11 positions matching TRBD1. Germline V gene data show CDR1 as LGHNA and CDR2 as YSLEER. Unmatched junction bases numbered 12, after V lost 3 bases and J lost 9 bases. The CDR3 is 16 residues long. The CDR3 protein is CASSQTRTGGEAKAFF. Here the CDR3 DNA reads TGCGCCAGCAGCCAGACGCGGACAGGGGGCGAGGCGAAAGCTTTCTTT.

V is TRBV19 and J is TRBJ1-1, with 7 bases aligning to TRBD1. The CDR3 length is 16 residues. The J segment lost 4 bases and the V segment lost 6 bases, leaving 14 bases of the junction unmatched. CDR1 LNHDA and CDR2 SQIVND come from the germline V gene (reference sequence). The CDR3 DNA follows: TGTGCCAGTAGCAGGGGGACATCCTTGGCCCTCACTGAAGCTTTCTTT. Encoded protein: CASSRGTSLALTEAFF.

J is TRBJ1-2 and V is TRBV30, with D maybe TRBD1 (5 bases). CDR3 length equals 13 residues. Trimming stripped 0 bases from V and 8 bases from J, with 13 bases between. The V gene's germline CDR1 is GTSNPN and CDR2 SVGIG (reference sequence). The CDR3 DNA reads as TGTGCCTGGAGTGTAGGGGATTCCGGCGGCTACACCTTC. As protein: CAWSVGDSGGYTF.

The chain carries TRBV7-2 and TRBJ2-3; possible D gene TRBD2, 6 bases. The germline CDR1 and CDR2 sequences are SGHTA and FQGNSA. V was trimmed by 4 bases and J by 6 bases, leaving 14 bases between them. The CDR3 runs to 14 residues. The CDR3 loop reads CASSSPGVSDTQYF. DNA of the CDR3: TGTGCCAGCAGCTCACCGGGGGTATCCGATACGCAGTATTTT.

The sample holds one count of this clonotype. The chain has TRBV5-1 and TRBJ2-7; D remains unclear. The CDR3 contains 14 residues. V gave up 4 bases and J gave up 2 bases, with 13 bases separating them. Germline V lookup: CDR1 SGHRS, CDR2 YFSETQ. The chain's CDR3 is CASSPALEPYEQYF. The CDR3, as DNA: TGCGCCAGCAGCCCCGCTCTTGAACCCTACGAGCAGTACTTC.

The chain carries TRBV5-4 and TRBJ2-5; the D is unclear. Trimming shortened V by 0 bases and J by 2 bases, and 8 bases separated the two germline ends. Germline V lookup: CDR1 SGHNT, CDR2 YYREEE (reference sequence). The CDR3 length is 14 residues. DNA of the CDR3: TGTGCCAGCAGCTTGGTAGGGCTGCAAGAGACCCAGTACTTC. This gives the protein CASSLVGLQETQYF.

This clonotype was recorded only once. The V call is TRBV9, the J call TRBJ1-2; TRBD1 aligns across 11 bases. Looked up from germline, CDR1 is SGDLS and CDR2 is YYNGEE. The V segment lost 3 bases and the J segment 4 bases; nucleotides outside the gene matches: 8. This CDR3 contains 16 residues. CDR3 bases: TGTGCCAGCAGCGGGTTCCGGACAGGGGGCCCCTATGGCTACACCTTC. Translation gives CASSGFRTGGPYGYTF.

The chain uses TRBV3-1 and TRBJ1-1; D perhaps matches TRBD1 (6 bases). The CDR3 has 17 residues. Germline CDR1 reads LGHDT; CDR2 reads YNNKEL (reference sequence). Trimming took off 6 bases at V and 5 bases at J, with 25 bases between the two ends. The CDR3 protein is CASSTGIKRTSYTEAFF. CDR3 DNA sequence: TGTGCCAGCAGTACAGGGATAAAAAGGACCTCCTATACTGAAGCTTTCTTT.

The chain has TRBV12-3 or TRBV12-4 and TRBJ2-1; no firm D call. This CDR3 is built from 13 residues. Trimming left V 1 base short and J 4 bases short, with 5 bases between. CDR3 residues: CASSLVAYNEQFF. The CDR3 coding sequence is TGTGCCAGCAGTTTAGTGGCGTACAATGAGCAGTTCTTC.

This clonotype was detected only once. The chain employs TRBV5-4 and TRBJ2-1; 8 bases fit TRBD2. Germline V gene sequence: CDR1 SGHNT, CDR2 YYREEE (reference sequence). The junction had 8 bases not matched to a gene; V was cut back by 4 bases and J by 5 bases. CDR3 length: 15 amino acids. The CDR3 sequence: CASSLGAGGNNEQFF. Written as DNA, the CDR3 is TGTGCCAGCAGCCTAGGGGCGGGGGGCAACAATGAGCAGTTCTTC.

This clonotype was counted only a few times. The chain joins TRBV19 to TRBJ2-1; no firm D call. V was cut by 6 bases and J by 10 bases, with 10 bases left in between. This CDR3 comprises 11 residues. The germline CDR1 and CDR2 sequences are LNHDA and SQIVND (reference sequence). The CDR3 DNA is TGTGCCAGTAGCCTAAGTGCAGAGCAGTTCTTC. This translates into CASSLSAEQFF. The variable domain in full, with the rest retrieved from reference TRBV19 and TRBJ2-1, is DGGITQSPKYLFRKEGQNVTLSCEQNLNHDAMYWYRQDPGQGLRLIYYSQIVNDFQKGDIAEGYSVSREKKESFPLTVTSAQKNPTAFYLCASSLSAEQFFGPGTRLTVL.

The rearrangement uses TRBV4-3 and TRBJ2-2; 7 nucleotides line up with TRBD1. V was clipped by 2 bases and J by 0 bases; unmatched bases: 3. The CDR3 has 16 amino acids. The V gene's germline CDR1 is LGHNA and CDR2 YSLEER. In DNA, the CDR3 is TGCGCCAGCAGCCAAAGACAGGGCCCGAACACCGGGGAGCTGTTTTTT. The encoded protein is CASSQRQGPNTGELFF.

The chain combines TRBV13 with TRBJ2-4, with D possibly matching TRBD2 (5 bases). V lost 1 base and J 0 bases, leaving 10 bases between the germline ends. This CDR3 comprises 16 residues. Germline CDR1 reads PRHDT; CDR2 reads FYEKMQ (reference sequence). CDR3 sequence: CASSLASGLAKNIQYF. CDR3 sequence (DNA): TGTGCCAGCAGCTTAGCTTCGGGGTTAGCCAAAAACATTCAGTACTTC.

CDR3: CSVDLGGNEKLFF. For the CDR3, the DNA is TGCAGCGTGGACTTAGGGGGTAATGAAAAACTGTTTTTT. The genes are TRBV29-1 and TRBJ1-4; the D gene is possibly TRBD1 (6 bases). This CDR3 contains 13 residues. The V end was cut by 6 bases, the J end by 4 bases, with 12 bases between. CDR1 SQVTM and CDR2 ANQGSEA come from the germline V gene.

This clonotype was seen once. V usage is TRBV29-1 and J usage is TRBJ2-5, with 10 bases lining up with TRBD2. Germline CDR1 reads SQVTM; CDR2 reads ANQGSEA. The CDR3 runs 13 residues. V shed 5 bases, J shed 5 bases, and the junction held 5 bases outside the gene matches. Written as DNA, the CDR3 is TGCAGCGTTCCAGCGGGGGGGTTGGAGACCCAGTACTTC. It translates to CSVPAGGLETQYF.